This TCR beta chain was captured in a study of cytomegalovirus exposure and HLA in healthy donors. At the level of the study: As an earlier analysis found, roughly 170 million T cells yielded 90 million to 140 million unique TCR beta sequences.

At the time of sampling, donors were nominally healthy, though unrecorded immune exposures were likely. Amplification used 60 Vbeta primers and 13 Jbeta primers. TCRdb's copy holds only in-frame clones and misses some; the assay was immunoSEQ multiplex PCR. The table includes about 120,000 clones, 76% detected once. The CDR3 length is 11 residues. The ends were cut back, 8 bases at V and 3 bases at J, with 5 bases in the middle. From germline, CDR1 is SGHVS and CDR2 FNYEAQ. The receptor was derived from a woman aged 40 to 50 in good health and CMV-seropositive. The genes are TRBV7-6 and TRBJ1-3; D unclear. Sequenced: PBMCs. CDR3 residues: CASVYGNTIYF. CDR3 nucleotide sequence: TGTGCCAGCGTGTATGGAAACACCATATATTTT. The whole variable domain, filled in from reference TRBV7-6 and TRBJ1-3, reads GAGVSQSPRYKVTKRGQDVALRCDPISGHVSLYWYRQALGQGPEFLTYFNYEAQQDKSGLPNDRFSAERPEGSISTLTIQRTEQRDSAMYRCASVYGNTIYFGEGSWLTVV.